The T cell receptor beta chain under discussion was sequenced for a study of CD8 T cells in ankylosing spondylitis. TCRdb itself ran the 5' RACE reads through MiXCR, one entry per CDR3 protein. Altogether roughly 130,000 distinct CDR3 sequences are present, around 13% being singletons, with the ten largest covering approximately 3%. Germline lookup yields CDR1 SGHRS and CDR2 YFSETQ. This CDR3 has 16 residues. V was clipped by 0 bases and J by 3 bases; unmatched bases: 7. Source material: blood, either unsorted or a sorted T cell fraction (not recorded which). This chain uses TRBV5-1 with TRBJ2-7, with 9 bases matching TRBD2. The clonotype was recovered from a female donor with ankylosing spondylitis or in good health (not recorded which). For the CDR3, the DNA is TGCGCCAGCAGCTTGGTAGGTAGCGGGAGAGACTACGAGCAGTACTTC. Translating gives CASSLVGSGRDYEQYF.